This is a list of T cell receptor beta chains from one sample in a study of T cell responses to AZD1222 COVID-19 vaccine. Repertoires were generated with immunoSEQ multiplex PCR, while TCRdb's copy carries only in-frame clones and drops some. Of 100,000 to 150,000 clones listed, roughly 90% are singletons. Specimen: peripheral blood, collected on day 0 of AZD1222 vaccination. The receptors stem from an adult in good health. The CDR3 runs from the conserved cysteine through the conserved F or W. The D gene is left open where the match is weak. The size field is filled for only some rows; it gives once, few, many or a size class.

d_gene	abundance	j_gene	v_gene	CDR3aa	CDR3nt
NA	NA	TRBJ1-2	TRBV28	CASTEGSDYGYTF	TGTGCCAGCACTGAGGGATCGGACTATGGCTACACCTTC
TRBD1	NA	TRBJ2-1	TRBV28	CASSPRTGSDEQFF	TGTGCCAGCAGCCCCCGGACAGGGAGCGATGAGCAGTTCTTC
TRBD1	NA	TRBJ2-5	TRBV27	CASSPDRTYQETQYF	TGTGCCAGCAGCCCGGACAGGACGTACCAAGAGACCCAGTACTTC
NA	once	TRBJ2-4	TRBV11-2	CASSLGHGDIQYF	TGTGCCAGCAGCCTCGGCCACGGTGACATTCAGTACTTC
NA	NA	TRBJ1-2	TRBV4-1	CASSQGEGNYGYTF	TGCGCCAGCAGTCAAGGGGAGGGGAACTATGGCTACACCTTC
NA	NA	TRBJ2-1	TRBV9	CASMDGWCSNEQFF	TGTGCCAGCATGGACGGATGGTGTAGCAATGAGCAGTTCTTC
TRBD1	NA	TRBJ1-5	TRBV30	CAWTTGKGNQPQHF	TGTGCCTGGACGACAGGGAAGGGCAATCAGCCCCAGCATTTT
NA	once	TRBJ1-6	TRBV5-4	CASSPDSMRGNSPLHF	TGTGCCAGCAGTCCGGACAGTATGCGGGGTAATTCACCCCTCCACTTT
TRBD1	NA	TRBJ1-4	TRBV4-1	CASSLRQGARKLFF	TGCGCCAGCAGCCTAAGACAGGGGGCGCGAAAACTGTTTTTT
TRBD1	NA	TRBJ2-7	TRBV5-1	CASSITGGEQYF	TGCGCCAGCAGCATTACAGGGGGCGAGCAGTACTTC
TRBD1	NA	TRBJ1-2	TRBV3-1/TRBV3-2	CASQGGAAYGYTF	TGTGCCAGCCAGGGGGGGGCGGCCTATGGCTACACCTTC
TRBD1	NA	TRBJ2-1	TRBV20-1	CSASAGQGFYNEQFF	TGCAGTGCCAGTGCTGGACAGGGTTTCTACAATGAGCAGTTCTTC
NA	NA	TRBJ1-6	TRBV7-8	CASSLDAIKNSPLHF	TGTGCCAGCAGCTTAGACGCTATCAAGAATTCACCCCTCCACTTT
TRBD1	NA	TRBJ1-1	TRBV15	CATRLRTGETEAFF	TGTGCCACCCGACTGAGGACAGGGGAAACTGAAGCTTTCTTT
TRBD1	NA	TRBJ1-1	TRBV27	CASSLFSARQGGNTEAFF	TGTGCCAGCAGTTTATTTTCGGCACGACAGGGAGGGAACACTGAAGCTTTCTTT
NA	NA	TRBJ1-5	TRBV4-3	CASSQVRSGNQPQHF	TGCGCCAGCAGCCAAGTGCGCTCCGGGAATCAGCCCCAGCATTTT
NA	NA	TRBJ2-2	TRBV5-1	CASSLWQNTGELFF	TGCGCCAGCAGCTTGTGGCAGAACACCGGGGAGCTGTTTTTT
TRBD1	NA	TRBJ1-6	TRBV6-5	CASRETGESPLHF	TGTGCCAGCAGGGAGACAGGGGAGTCACCCCTCCACTTT
NA	NA	TRBJ1-1	TRBV27	CASSLNWAGGAFF	TGTGCCAGCAGTTTAAATTGGGCTGGAGGAGCTTTCTTT
TRBD2	NA	TRBJ2-5	TRBV2	CASTLRLAGEETQYF	TGTGCCAGCACCTTGAGACTAGCGGGTGAAGAGACCCAGTACTTC
NA	NA	TRBJ1-1	TRBV5-1	CASSLVPGTNTEAFF	TGCGCCAGCAGCTTGGTCCCGGGTACAAACACTGAAGCTTTCTTT
NA	NA	TRBJ1-2	TRBV7-3	CASSPQEGTYGYTF	TGTGCCAGCAGCCCACAGGAGGGGACCTATGGCTACACCTTC
NA	NA	TRBJ2-7	TRBV15	CATSREVVGHYEQYF	TGTGCCACCAGCAGAGAGGTTGTCGGACACTACGAGCAGTACTTC
NA	NA	TRBJ1-6	TRBV5-1	CASSLAQGGSPLHF	TGCGCCAGCAGCTTGGCCCAGGGTGGATCACCCCTCCACTTT
TRBD1	few	TRBJ1-2	TRBV7-9	CASSLEGDRVINYGYTF	TGTGCCAGCAGCTTAGAGGGCGACAGGGTAATTAACTATGGCTACACCTTC
TRBD1	few	TRBJ1-1	TRBV28	CASSLGQGPKAFF	TGTGCCAGCAGTTTGGGACAGGGACCCAAAGCTTTCTTT
NA	NA	TRBJ2-5	TRBV6-6	CASSRGVGETQYF	TGTGCCAGCAGCCGTGGCGTCGGGGAGACCCAGTACTTC
NA	NA	TRBJ1-6	TRBV11-2	CASSPGGSPLHF	TGTGCCAGCAGCCCCGGCGGGTCACCCCTCCACTTT
NA	NA	TRBJ2-4	TRBV20-1	CSASGRDPKNIQYF	TGCAGTGCTAGTGGCCGGGACCCCAAAAACATTCAGTACTTC
NA	NA	TRBJ2-5	TRBV4-1	CASSQEGQNQETQYF	TGCGCCAGCAGCCAAGAAGGACAGAACCAAGAGACCCAGTACTTC
NA	NA	TRBJ1-1	TRBV5-1	CASSLNTGILTREAFF	TGCGCCAGCAGCTTGAATACTGGGATCCTAACTAGGGAGGCTTTCTTT
NA	NA	TRBJ2-7	TRBV19	CASRGRDEQYF	TGTGCCAGTAGGGGCAGGGACGAGCAGTACTTC
TRBD2	NA	TRBJ2-5	TRBV5-1	CASSSRTSGGLETQYF	TGCGCCAGCAGCTCCCGGACTAGCGGGGGGTTAGAGACCCAGTACTTC
NA	NA	TRBJ2-3	TRBV9	CASSVGVTDTQYF	TGTGCCAGCAGCGTAGGAGTCACAGATACGCAGTATTTT
NA	NA	TRBJ2-7	TRBV28	CASNPSRGLIEQYF	TGTGCCAGCAATCCATCAAGGGGTTTGATTGAGCAGTACTTC
NA	NA	TRBJ2-1	TRBV27	CASSPHWGYEQFF	TGTGCCAGCAGTCCCCACTGGGGATATGAGCAGTTCTTC
NA	NA	TRBJ1-6	TRBV6-1	CASSDRAGISPLHF	TGTGCCAGCAGTGATAGGGCAGGGATCTCACCCCTCCACTTT
NA	NA	TRBJ2-3	TRBV5-6	CASSPTSTDTQYF	TGTGCCAGCAGCCCGACTAGCACAGATACGCAGTATTTT
TRBD1	NA	TRBJ1-2	TRBV6-1	CASSDGTASYYGYTF	TGTGCCAGCAGTGATGGGACAGCGAGCTACTATGGCTACACCTTC
NA	NA	TRBJ2-4	TRBV28	CASSFHTSKNIQYF	TGTGCCAGCAGTTTCCACACCTCCAAAAACATTCAGTACTTC
NA	NA	TRBJ1-6	TRBV6-2/TRBV6-3	CASSLQGDSPLHF	TGTGCCAGCAGCCTACAGGGTGATTCACCCCTCCACTTT
TRBD2	few	TRBJ2-5	TRBV2	CASSTGGTSGETQYF	TGTGCCAGCAGCACAGGGGGGACTAGCGGGGAGACCCAGTACTTC
NA	NA	TRBJ2-2	TRBV24-1	CATSAGGPGTGELFF	TGTGCCACCAGTGCCGGAGGGCCGGGCACCGGGGAGCTGTTTTTT
NA	once	TRBJ1-6	TRBV2	CASKTQSSYNSPLHF	TGTGCCAGCAAAACACAGAGCTCCTATAATTCACCCCTCCACTTT
NA	NA	TRBJ2-7	TRBV11-2	CASSLGFTLAYEQYF	TGTGCCAGCAGCTTAGGGTTTACCCTAGCCTACGAGCAGTACTTC
NA	NA	TRBJ2-7	TRBV11-1	CASSLFQGSGYEQYF	TGTGCCAGCAGCTTATTTCAGGGGAGTGGGTACGAGCAGTACTTC
TRBD2	NA	TRBJ2-1	TRBV6-6	CASRAGGYNEQFF	TGTGCCAGCAGGGCGGGAGGGTACAATGAGCAGTTCTTC
NA	NA	TRBJ2-3	TRBV7-2	CASSSMTPSTDTQYF	TGTGCCAGCAGCTCCATGACACCGAGCACAGATACGCAGTATTTT
NA	few	TRBJ2-6	TRBV4-1	CASSPRGAPGANVLTF	TGCGCCAGCAGCCCTCGTGGGGCTCCTGGGGCCAACGTCCTGACTTTC
NA	NA	TRBJ2-3	TRBV12-3/TRBV12-4	CASSLGSSVTQYF	TGTGCCAGCAGTTTAGGGTCCTCGGTTACGCAGTATTTT
NA	NA	TRBJ1-6	TRBV30	CACERSYNSPLHF	TGTGCCTGTGAACGGAGTTATAATTCACCCCTCCACTTT
NA	NA	TRBJ2-6	TRBV5-1	CASSLVSGAGANVLTF	TGCGCCAGCAGCTTGGTCTCCGGGGCGGGGGCCAACGTCCTGACTTTC
NA	NA	TRBJ2-2	TRBV9	CASSSNPGRGGSRTGELFF	TGTGCCAGCAGCTCCAACCCGGGGAGGGGGGGCAGTCGGACCGGGGAGCTGTTTTTT
TRBD1	NA	TRBJ2-1	TRBV3-1/TRBV3-2	CASSPRDRSYNEQFF	TGTGCCAGCAGCCCCCGGGACAGGTCATACAATGAGCAGTTCTTC
TRBD1	NA	TRBJ1-5	TRBV19	CASSMLTGGSKHQPQHF	TGTGCCAGTAGTATGCTGACAGGGGGATCAAAGCATCAGCCCCAGCATTTT
NA	NA	TRBJ2-1	TRBV9	CASSVGGRVGGNEQFF	TGTGCCAGCAGCGTAGGCGGAAGGGTTGGAGGGAATGAGCAGTTCTTC
TRBD2	NA	TRBJ2-2	TRBV7-3	CATGTSGNGELFF	TGTGCCACCGGGACTAGCGGGAACGGGGAGCTGTTTTTT
TRBD1	NA	TRBJ1-2	TRBV29-1	CSTADRGAYGYTF	TGCAGCACCGCAGACAGGGGTGCTTATGGCTACACCTTC
TRBD1	NA	TRBJ2-7	TRBV18	CASSPRDSSYEQYF	TGTGCCAGCTCACCTCGGGACAGCTCCTACGAGCAGTACTTC
NA	NA	TRBJ2-3	TRBV5-1	CASSLARTRDTQYF	TGCGCCAGCAGCTTGGCCAGGACAAGGGATACGCAGTATTTT